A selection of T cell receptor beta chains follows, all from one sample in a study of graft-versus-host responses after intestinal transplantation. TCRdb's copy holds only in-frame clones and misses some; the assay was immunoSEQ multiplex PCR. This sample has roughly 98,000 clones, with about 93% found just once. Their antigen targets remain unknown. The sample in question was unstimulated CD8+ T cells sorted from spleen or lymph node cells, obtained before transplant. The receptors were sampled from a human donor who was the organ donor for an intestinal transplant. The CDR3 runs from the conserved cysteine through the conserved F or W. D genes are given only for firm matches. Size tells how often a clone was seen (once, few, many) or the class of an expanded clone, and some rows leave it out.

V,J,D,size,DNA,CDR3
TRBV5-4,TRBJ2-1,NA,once,TGTGCCAGCAGCTTGGATGTGGGGGCTCTCTACAATGAGCAGTTCTTC,CASSLDVGALYNEQFF
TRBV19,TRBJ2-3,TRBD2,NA,TGTGCCAGTAGTATTACGGCGGGAGGGCCAGGAAGACGGCACGGGACAGATACGCAGTATTTT,CASSITAGGPGRRHGTDTQYF
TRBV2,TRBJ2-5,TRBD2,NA,TGTGCCAGCAAGGGGGGACGGGGGGGCCCAAGGGGAGAGACCCAGTACTTC,CASKGGRGGPRGETQYF
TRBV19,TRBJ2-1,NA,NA,TGTGCCAGTACTTATGCGCCCCGGAGCTCCTACAATGAGCAGTTCTTC,CASTYAPRSSYNEQFF
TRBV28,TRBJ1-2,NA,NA,TGTGCCAGCAGTTCCCCCCAAGGAGGGACCAGCTATGGCTACACCTTC,CASSSPQGGTSYGYTF
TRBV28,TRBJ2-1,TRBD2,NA,TGTGCCAGCAGTTTATGGACTAGCGGAGGCCTCTACAATGAGCAGTTCTTC,CASSLWTSGGLYNEQFF
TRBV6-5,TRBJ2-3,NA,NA,TGTGCCAGCAGCAGGGTTTTGACAGATACGCAGTATTTT,CASSRVLTDTQYF
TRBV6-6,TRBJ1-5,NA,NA,TGTGCCAGCATTTCGACGGGGGGGTTGGCGCCCCAGCATTTT,CASISTGGLAPQHF
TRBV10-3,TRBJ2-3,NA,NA,TGTGCCATCAGTGAGTCGAGGTATTCGGTCCGCGGGAATACGCAGTATTTT,CAISESRYSVRGNTQYF
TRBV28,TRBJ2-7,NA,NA,TGTGCCAGCAGTTCCCCCGCTTTAGGGGTGAACTCCTACGAGCAGTACTTC,CASSSPALGVNSYEQYF
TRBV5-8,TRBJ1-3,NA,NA,TGTGCCAGCAGCTTGGGCCGGTATGGAAACACCATATATTTT,CASSLGRYGNTIYF
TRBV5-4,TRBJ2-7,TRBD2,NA,TGTGCCAGCAGGGTAGCGGGAGGGCCCTACGAGCAGTACTTC,CASRVAGGPYEQYF
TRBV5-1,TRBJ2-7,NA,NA,TGCGCCAGCAGCCAGACTAGTATCTCCTACGAGCAGTACTTC,CASSQTSISYEQYF
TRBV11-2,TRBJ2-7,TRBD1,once,TGTGCCAGCAGCCATTTAGGGGGCCCGGACAGGGGAAATTACGAGCAGTACTTC,CASSHLGGPDRGNYEQYF
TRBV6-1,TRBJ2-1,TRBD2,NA,TGTGCCAGCAGTCCGCGACTAGCGCAGTTCTTC,CASSPRLAQFF
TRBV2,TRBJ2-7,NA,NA,TGTGCCAGCAGTGGAGGTGCCTCCGCCTACGAGCAGTACTTC,CASSGGASAYEQYF
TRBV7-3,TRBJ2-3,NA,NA,TGTGCCAGCAGCTTATTAGCAGGGCTCGGGGATACGCAGTATTTT,CASSLLAGLGDTQYF
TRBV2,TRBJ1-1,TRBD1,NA,TGTGCCAGCAGGCGAGACAAAAAGACAGGGGATGACACTGAAGCTTTCTTT,CASRRDKKTGDDTEAFF
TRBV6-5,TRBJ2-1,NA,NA,TGTGCCAGCAGTTATGCCGCGGACAATGAGCAGTTCTTC,CASSYAADNEQFF
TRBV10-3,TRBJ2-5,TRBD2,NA,TGTGCCATCAGTTCCGGGACTAGCGGGGGGGCGTGGCAAGAGACCCAGTACTTC,CAISSGTSGGAWQETQYF
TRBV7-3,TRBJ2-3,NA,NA,TGTGCCAGCAGCTCCACACATCGGAAGGGAGCGCAGTATTTT,CASSSTHRKGAQYF
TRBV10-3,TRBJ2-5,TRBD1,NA,TGTGCCATCAGTTCAGGACAGGGGGCCGAGACCCAGTACTTC,CAISSGQGAETQYF
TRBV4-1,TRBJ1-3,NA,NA,TGCGCCAGCAGCCAATCCCAGCGCCATCGAAACACCATATATTTT,CASSQSQRHRNTIYF
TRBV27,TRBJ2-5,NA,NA,TGTGCCAGCAGCTTCACTCCCCAAGAGACCCAGTACTTC,CASSFTPQETQYF
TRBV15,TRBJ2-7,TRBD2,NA,TGTGCCACCGCCGGGGGTAGCAGCGGGGGTGAGCAGTACTTC,CATAGGSSGGEQYF
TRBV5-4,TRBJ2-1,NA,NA,TGTGCCAGCAGCTGGACCGGGAAGAACAATGAGCAGTTCTTC,CASSWTGKNNEQFF
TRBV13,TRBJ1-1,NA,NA,TGTGCCAGCAGCTTAGAGGCGGGGGAAGCTTTCTTT,CASSLEAGEAFF
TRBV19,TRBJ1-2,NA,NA,TGTGCCAGTAGTAGGGGGCCGATGGGGGCGGCTGGCTACACCTTC,CASSRGPMGAAGYTF
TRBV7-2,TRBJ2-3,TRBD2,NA,TGTGCCAGCCCCCCCCCGGGACTAATCACAGATACGCAGTATTTT,CASPPPGLITDTQYF
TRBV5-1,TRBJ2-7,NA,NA,TGCGCCAGCAGAAGGACAGTGGATTATGAGCAGTACTTC,CASRRTVDYEQYF
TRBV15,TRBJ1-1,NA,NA,TGTGCCACCAGCACCACAGGGAGGGGGGTGAACACTGAAGCTTTCTTT,CATSTTGRGVNTEAFF
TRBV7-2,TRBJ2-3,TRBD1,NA,TGTGCCAGCCTACAGGGGCCTGGGCCAGATACGCAGTATTTT,CASLQGPGPDTQYF
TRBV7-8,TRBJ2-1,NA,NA,TGTGCCAGCAGCGACACAGGGTCTTACAATGAGCAGTTCTTC,CASSDTGSYNEQFF
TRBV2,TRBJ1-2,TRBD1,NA,TGTGCCAGCAACATCCGGGACAGGGTCGGTGGCTACACCTTC,CASNIRDRVGGYTF
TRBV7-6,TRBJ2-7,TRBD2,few,TGTGCCAGCAGCTTAGGTCCTAGCGGTCCCTACGAGCAGTACTTC,CASSLGPSGPYEQYF
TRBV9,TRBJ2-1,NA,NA,TGTGCCAGCAGCGCCCGAGAGGGCCCCTACAATGAGCAGTTCTTC,CASSAREGPYNEQFF
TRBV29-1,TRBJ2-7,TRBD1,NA,TGCAGCGTCCCCGGGACAGGGGCCTACGAGCAGTACTTC,CSVPGTGAYEQYF
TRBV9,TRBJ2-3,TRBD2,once,TGTGCCAGCAGCGTAGGGGCTAGCGGGGGGGCGAGGGATACGCAGTATTTT,CASSVGASGGARDTQYF
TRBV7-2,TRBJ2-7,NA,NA,TGTGCCAGCAGCTTCGGCAGCGGACCCTACGAGCAGTACTTC,CASSFGSGPYEQYF
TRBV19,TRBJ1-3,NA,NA,TGTGCCAGTAGTATAGGACTACTGGGCGGAAACACCATATATTTT,CASSIGLLGGNTIYF
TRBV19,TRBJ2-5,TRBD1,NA,TGTGCCAGTAGTATAGGGACAGGGGTCCAAGAGACCCAGTACTTC,CASSIGTGVQETQYF
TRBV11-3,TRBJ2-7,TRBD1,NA,TGTGCCAGCAGCCTACAGGGGCCGTGGGACGAGCAGTACTTC,CASSLQGPWDEQYF
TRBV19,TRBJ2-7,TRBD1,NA,TGTGCCAGTAGTATCGGGACAGGCCCTTACGAGCAGTACTTC,CASSIGTGPYEQYF
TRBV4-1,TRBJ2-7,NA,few,TGCGCCAGCAGCCGGCTGCCGGGGGATGGATACGAGCAGTACTTC,CASSRLPGDGYEQYF
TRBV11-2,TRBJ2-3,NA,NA,TGTGCCAGCAGCTTAATGTCCGCAGATACGCAGTATTTT,CASSLMSADTQYF
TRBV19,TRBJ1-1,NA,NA,TGTGCCAGTATCTACGGGGGGAACACTGAAGCTTTCTTT,CASIYGGNTEAFF
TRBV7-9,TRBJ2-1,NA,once,TGTGCCAGCAGCTTAGCCGGACTTATCTCCTACAATGAGCAGTTCTTC,CASSLAGLISYNEQFF
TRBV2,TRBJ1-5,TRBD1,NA,TGTGCCAGCAGAGAGGGACAGGGGAATCAGCCCCAGCATTTT,CASREGQGNQPQHF
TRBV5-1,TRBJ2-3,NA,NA,TGCGCCAGCAGCTTCTCGGGACACCCTACCACAGATACGCAGTATTTT,CASSFSGHPTTDTQYF